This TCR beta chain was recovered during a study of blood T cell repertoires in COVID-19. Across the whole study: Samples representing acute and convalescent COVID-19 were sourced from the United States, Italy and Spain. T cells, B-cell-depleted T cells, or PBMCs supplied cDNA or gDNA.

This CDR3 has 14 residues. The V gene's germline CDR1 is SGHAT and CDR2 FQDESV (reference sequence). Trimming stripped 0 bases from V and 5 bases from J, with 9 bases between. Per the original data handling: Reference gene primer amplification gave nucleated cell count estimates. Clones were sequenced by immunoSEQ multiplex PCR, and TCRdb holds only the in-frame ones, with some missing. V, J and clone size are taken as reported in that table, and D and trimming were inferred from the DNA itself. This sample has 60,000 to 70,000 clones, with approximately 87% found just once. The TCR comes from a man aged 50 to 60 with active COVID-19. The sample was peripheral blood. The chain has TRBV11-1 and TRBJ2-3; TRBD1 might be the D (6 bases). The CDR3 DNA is TGTGCCAGCAGCTTAGCGGGGGACAAAGATACGCAGTATTTT. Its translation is CASSLAGDKDTQYF.